This TCR beta chain emerged from a study of blood T cell repertoires in COVID-19 (dated by TCRdb to the early 2020s). For the study in its entirety: The collaborator samples originated in the United States, Italy and Spain and spanned the acute and convalescent phases of COVID-19. A de-identified subject ID, COVID-19 status, age in years and sex were almost always included in the sample metadata. The dataset comprised deeply sampled blood TCRbeta repertoires from subjects exposed to, actively infected with, or recovered from COVID-19. A freely available public database, intended as a resource for researchers studying the immune response to SARS-CoV-2, is where the repertoires were released. Samples came from the ongoing ImmuneRACE study (first 160 participants) plus 1,254 subjects from 6 global collaborators. The prospective study material was composed of cDNA or gDNA derived from T cells, B-cell-depleted T cells, or PBMCs. Where available, HLA class I and class II types were taken from metadata supplied by the sample provider and were not determined by assay-based typing.

The CDR3 sequence holds 15 residues, the cysteine and phenylalanine included. The only DNA kept is the CDR3, 45 bases in frame from the first base. V lost 2 bases and J lost 0 bases; the stretch between them is 8 bases long. From a lookup of the germline V gene, CDR1 and CDR2 are SGHVS and FNYEAQ. Each collaborating institution followed its own protocols to collect whole blood in K2EDTA tubes. For TCRbeta analysis, collaborators shipped samples in one of three forms: frozen whole blood, isolated PBMCs, or DNA extracted from either of those sample types. TCRbeta CDR3 regions were amplified from genomic DNA by means of the immunoSEQ Assay, a bias-controlled multiplex PCR. Regarding the original processing steps: Nucleated cell counts per sample were estimated from amplification of reference gene primers within the assay. Sequence reads were collapsed and filtered to measure the absolute abundance of every unique TCRbeta CDR3 rearrangement. Productive Simpson clonality was computed per sample as the square root of Simpson's diversity index over productive rearrangements. Here the immuneACCESS table is served through TCRdb, limited to in-frame sequences with V and J called. Missing clones are a known gap in these copies; in checked studies unresolved V genes cover under half, and the rest lacks a known reason. For V, J and clone size, that table is used; D and trimming come from the DNA. The sample table lists some 150,000 clones, about 86% of them with a count of one. Around 8.2% of the sample is in the top ten clones.

Study-level results and caveats: How much clinical and demographic metadata was included differed by source and by participant, and the metadata was provided uncurated.

Details on this clone: Its recognized antigen is unknown. No base qualities exist here, and no much larger clone lies one base off it.

Sequenced input: peripheral blood. The clonotype comes from a woman aged 60-75 years with acute or convalescent COVID-19. The chain links TRBV7-6 with TRBJ1-3, with the D gene uncertain. The CDR3 region reads CASSLMGDSGNTIYF. The bases read TGTGCCAGCAGCTTAATGGGAGACTCTGGAAACACCATATATTTT.